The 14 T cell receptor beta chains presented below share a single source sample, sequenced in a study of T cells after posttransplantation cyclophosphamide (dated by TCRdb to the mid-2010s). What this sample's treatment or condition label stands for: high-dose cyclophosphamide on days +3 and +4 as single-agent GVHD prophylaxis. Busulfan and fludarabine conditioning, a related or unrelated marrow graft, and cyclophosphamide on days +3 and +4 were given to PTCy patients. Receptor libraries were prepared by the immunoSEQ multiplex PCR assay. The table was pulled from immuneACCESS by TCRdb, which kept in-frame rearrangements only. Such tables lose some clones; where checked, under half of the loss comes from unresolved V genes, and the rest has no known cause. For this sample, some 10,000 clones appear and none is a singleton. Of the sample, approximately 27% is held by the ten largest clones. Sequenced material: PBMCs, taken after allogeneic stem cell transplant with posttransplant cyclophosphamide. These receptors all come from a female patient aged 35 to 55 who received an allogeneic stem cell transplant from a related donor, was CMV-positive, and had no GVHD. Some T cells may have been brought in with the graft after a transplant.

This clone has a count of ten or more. CDR3 region: CASSDPKEGYNEKLFF. Written as DNA, the CDR3 is TGTGCCAGCAGCGACCCGAAGGAGGGCTACAATGAAAAACTGTTTTTT. The chain links TRBV9 to TRBJ1-4; D is uncertain. From germline, CDR1 is SGDLS and CDR2 YYNGEE. The germline V and J ends were trimmed by 3 bases and 5 bases, with 17 bases remaining between them. The length of the CDR3 is 16 residues. The full variable domain, in which reference TRBV9 and TRBJ1-4 provide the parts outside the CDR3, is DSGVTQTPKHLITATGQRVTLRCSPRSGDLSVYWYQQSLDQGLQFLIQYYNGEERAKGNILERFSAQQFPDLHSELNLSSLELGDSALYFCASSDPKEGYNEKLFFGSGTQLSVL.

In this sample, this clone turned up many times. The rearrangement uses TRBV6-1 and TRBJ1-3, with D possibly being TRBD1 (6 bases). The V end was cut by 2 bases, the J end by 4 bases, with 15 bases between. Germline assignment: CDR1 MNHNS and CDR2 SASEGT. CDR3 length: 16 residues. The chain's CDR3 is CASSELGGASGNTIYF. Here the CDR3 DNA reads TGTGCCAGCAGTGAACTGGGGGGGGCATCGGGAAACACCATATATTTT.

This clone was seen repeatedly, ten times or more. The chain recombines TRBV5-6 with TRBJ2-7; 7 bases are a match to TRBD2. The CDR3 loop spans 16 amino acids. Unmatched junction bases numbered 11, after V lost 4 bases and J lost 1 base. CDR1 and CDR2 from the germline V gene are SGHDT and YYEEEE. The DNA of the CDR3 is TGTGCCAGCAGCGGGAGGGGAGCAGGGAAGTCCTACGAGCAGTACTTC. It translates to CASSGRGAGKSYEQYF.

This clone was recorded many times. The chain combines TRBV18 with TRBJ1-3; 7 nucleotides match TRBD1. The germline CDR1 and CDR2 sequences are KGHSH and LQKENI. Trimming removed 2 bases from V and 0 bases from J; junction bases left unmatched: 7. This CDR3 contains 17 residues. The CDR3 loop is CASSPVGTASSGNTIYF. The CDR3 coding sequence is TGTGCCAGCTCACCAGTGGGGACAGCGAGCTCTGGAAACACCATATATTTT.

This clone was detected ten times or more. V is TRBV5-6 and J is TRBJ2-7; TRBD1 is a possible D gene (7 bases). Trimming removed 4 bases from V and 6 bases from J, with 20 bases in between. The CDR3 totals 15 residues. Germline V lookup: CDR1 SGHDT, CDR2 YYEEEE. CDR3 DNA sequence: TGTGCCAGCAGCGGCTGGGCAGGGGGGAGTTCCGAGCAGTACTTC. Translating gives CASSGWAGGSSEQYF.

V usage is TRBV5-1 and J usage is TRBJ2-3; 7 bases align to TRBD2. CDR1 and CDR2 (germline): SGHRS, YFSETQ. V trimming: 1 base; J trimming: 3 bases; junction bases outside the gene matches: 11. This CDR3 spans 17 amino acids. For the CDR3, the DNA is TGCGCCAGCAGCTTGTCCGGGGGGTTTGGGGTTACAGATACGCAGTATTTT. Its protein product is CASSLSGGFGVTDTQYF.

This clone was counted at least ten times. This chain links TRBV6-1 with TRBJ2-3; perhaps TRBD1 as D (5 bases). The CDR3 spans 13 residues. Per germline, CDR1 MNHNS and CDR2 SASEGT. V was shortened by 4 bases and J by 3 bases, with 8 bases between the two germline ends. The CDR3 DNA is TGTGCCAGCAGTGGGACATATACAGATACGCAGTATTTT. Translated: CASSGTYTDTQYF.

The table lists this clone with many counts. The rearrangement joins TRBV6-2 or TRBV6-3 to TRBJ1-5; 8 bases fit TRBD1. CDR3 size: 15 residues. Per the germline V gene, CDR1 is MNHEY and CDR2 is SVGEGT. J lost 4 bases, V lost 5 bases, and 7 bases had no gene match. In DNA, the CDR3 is TGTGCCAGCAGTCAGGACAGGGCGGTTAATCAGCCCCAGCATTTT. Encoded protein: CASSQDRAVNQPQHF.

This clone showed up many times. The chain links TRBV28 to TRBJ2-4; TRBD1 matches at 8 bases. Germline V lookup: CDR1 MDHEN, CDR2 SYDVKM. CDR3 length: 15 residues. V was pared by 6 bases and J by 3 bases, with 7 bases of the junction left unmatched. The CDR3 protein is CASRAGGLVKNIQYF. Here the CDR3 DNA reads TGTGCCAGCAGGGCAGGGGGCTTGGTCAAAAACATTCAGTACTTC. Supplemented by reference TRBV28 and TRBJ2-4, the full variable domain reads DVKVTQSSRYLVKRTGEKVFLECVQDMDHENMFWYRQDPGLGLRLIYFSYDVKMKEKGDIPEGYSVSREKKERFSLILESASTNQTSMYLCASRAGGLVKNIQYFGAGTRLSVL.

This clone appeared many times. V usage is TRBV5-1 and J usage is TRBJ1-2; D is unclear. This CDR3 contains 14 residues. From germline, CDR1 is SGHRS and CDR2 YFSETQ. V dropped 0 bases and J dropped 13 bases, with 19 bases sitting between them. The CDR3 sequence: CASSLAGQLMGLTF. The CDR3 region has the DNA TGCGCCAGCAGCTTGGCCGGTCAGCTTATGGGCCTCACCTTC.

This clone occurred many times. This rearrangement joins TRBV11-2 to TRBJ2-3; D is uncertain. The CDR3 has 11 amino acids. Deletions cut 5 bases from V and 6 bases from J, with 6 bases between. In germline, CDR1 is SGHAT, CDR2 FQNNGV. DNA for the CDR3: TGTGCCAGCAGCCGGGTGGATACGCAGTATTTT. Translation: CASSRVDTQYF.

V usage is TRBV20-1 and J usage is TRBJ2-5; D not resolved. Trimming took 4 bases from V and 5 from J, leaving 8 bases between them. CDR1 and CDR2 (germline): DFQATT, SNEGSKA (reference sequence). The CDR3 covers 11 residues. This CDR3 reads CSAKYGETQYF. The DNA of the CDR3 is TGCAGTGCTAAATACGGGGAGACCCAGTACTTC.

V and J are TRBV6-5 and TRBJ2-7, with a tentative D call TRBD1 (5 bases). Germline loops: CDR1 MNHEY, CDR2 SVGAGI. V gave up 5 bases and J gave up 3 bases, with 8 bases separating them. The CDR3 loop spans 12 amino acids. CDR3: CASSDTGYEQYF. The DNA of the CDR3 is TGTGCCAGCAGTGATACAGGCTACGAGCAGTACTTC.

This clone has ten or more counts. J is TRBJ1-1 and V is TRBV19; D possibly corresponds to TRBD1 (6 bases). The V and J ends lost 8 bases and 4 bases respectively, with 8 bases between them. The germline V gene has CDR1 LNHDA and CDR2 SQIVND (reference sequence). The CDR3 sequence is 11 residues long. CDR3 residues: CASQGSTEAFF. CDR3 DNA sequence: TGTGCCAGTCAGGGGAGCACTGAAGCTTTCTTT.